A selection of T cell receptor beta chains follows, all from one sample in a study of tumor-infiltrating lymphocytes in primary liver carcinoma. TCRdb redid the calling of the multiplex PCR reads with MiXCR, one entry per CDR3 protein. The sample includes approximately 300,000 distinct CDR3 sequences, 65% of them seen just once. Sequencing was carried out using peripheral blood. These receptors all come from a man in his forties with primary liver carcinoma and hepatitis B virus infection. Both conserved end residues are part of each CDR3. A D gene is named only where the DNA matches it firmly. For some rows the clone size is stated as once, few or many, or as a class when expanded; others skip it.

d_call	v_call	clone_size	j_call	cdr3_nt	cdr3_aa
NA	TRBV20-1	few	TRBJ1-1	TGCAGTGCTAGGCCCCGGGGGGTTCTCACTGAAGCTTTCTTT	CSARPRGVLTEAFF
NA	TRBV4-1	many	TRBJ1-3	TGCGCCAGCAGCCAAGCCGGAAACACCATATATTTT	CASSQAGNTIYF
TRBD2	TRBV5-1	NA	TRBJ2-1	TGCGCCAGCAGCACCAAGGGGACTAGGGCCAATGAGCAGTTCTTC	CASSTKGTRANEQFF
NA	TRBV28	few	TRBJ1-2	TGTGCCAGCACCCCAGGGGCCACTAACTATGGCTACACCTTC	CASTPGATNYGYTF
NA	TRBV6-2/TRBV6-3	NA	TRBJ1-1	TGTGCCAGCAATTGGGGAGTGACAGTGTCTGAGGCTTTCTTT	CASNWGVTVSEAFF
TRBD1	TRBV11-3	NA	TRBJ1-4	TGTGCCAGCAGCTTCTGGACAGGTGCAGCTAATGAAAAACTGTTTTTT	CASSFWTGAANEKLFF
TRBD1	TRBV6-6	many	TRBJ2-7	TGTGCCAGCAGTCTCTTGCAGGGGGCAAACGAGCAGTACTTC	CASSLLQGANEQYF
TRBD1	TRBV7-9	NA	TRBJ1-2	TGTACCAGCAGCTGGGGACAGAAAGGAGCCTACACCTTC	CTSSWGQKGAYTF
NA	TRBV11-2	NA	TRBJ2-1	TGTGCCAGCAGCTTAGAACCCGGACAGCCCGGAGGCTGCAATGAGCAGTTCTTC	CASSLEPGQPGGCNEQFF
NA	TRBV21-1	few	TRBJ1-5	TGTGCCAGCAGCGTCGGACAGGGAGGGTTTATGAGCAATCAGCCCCAGCATTTT	CASSVGQGGFMSNQPQHF
NA	TRBV4-3	NA	TRBJ2-1	TGCGCCAGCAACCAAGATGCCGCGGGATGGAATGAGCAGTTCTTC	CASNQDAAGWNEQFF
TRBD2	TRBV11-2	NA	TRBJ2-5	TGTGCCTACAGCTTAGGACTAGCGGGAAGCCAAGAGACCCAGTACTTC	CAYSLGLAGSQETQYF
NA	TRBV6-1	NA	TRBJ2-1	TGTACCAGCAGTGAAGAGAGGGGCATTGAACAGTTCTTC	CTSSEERGIEQFF
NA	TRBV11-2	NA	TRBJ2-5	TGTGCCAGCAAGTCAGGGCTCGGGATACAAGAGACTCAGTACTTC	CASKSGLGIQETQYF
TRBD1	TRBV6-5	NA	TRBJ2-5	TGTGCCAGCACTTATGGACAGGGCCAAGAGACCCAGTACTTC	CASTYGQGQETQYF
TRBD1	TRBV5-4	NA	TRBJ2-4	TGTGCCAGCAGCTTGGAAGGGGGCAGGAGAAACATTCAATACTTC	CASSLEGGRRNIQYF
NA	TRBV5-1	few	TRBJ2-3	TGCGCCAGCAGCTTGGGCCGGGGGCGCTTAGGAACAGATACGCAGTATTTT	CASSLGRGRLGTDTQYF
NA	TRBV6-5	few	TRBJ2-3	TGTGCCAGCAGTTACTCAGGCCCTAGCACAGATACGCAGTATTTT	CASSYSGPSTDTQYF
TRBD1	TRBV30	few	TRBJ1-5	TGTGCCTGGAGTGGAACAGGGGGACAGCCCCAGCATTTT	CAWSGTGGQPQHF
NA	TRBV6-2/TRBV6-3	NA	TRBJ2-2	TGTGCCAGCTGGTCCTTGGCGATAGCGAACACCAGGGAGCTGTTATTT	CASWSLAIANTRELLF
TRBD2	TRBV6-6	NA	TRBJ2-1	TGTGCCAGCAGGAAACTAGGCGGGAGGGATTACAATGAGCAGCTCTTC	CASRKLGGRDYNEQLF
TRBD1	TRBV29-1	many	TRBJ1-5	TGCAGCAGCAAGACAGGGGCAAATCAGCCCCAGCATTTT	CSSKTGANQPQHF
NA	TRBV11-3	NA	TRBJ2-1	TGTGTCAGCAACTCCGGGAAAGCCAACAATGAGCAGTTCTTC	CVSNSGKANNEQFF
NA	TRBV5-1	NA	TRBJ2-7	TGCGCCAGCAGCCCGGGAGGGGGCTTCTCCTACGAGCAGTACTTC	CASSPGGGFSYEQYF
NA	TRBV4-1	NA	TRBJ2-1	TGCGCCAGCAGCCAGGTGGACAAGACAACCTACAATGAGCAGTTCTTC	CASSQVDKTTYNEQFF
TRBD1	TRBV30	few	TRBJ2-7	TGTGCCTGGCATAGTGGACAGGGGGATTACGAGCAGTACTTC	CAWHSGQGDYEQYF
TRBD2	TRBV30	NA	TRBJ2-7	TGTGCCTGGAGTGTACAACTAGCGGGAAGGAACGAGCAGTACTTC	CAWSVQLAGRNEQYF
TRBD2	TRBV5-6	few	TRBJ2-1	TGTGCCAGCAGCGCTAGCGGGAGCAAAGGCCCGTACAATGAGCAGTTCTTC	CASSASGSKGPYNEQFF
TRBD2	TRBV10-3	NA	TRBJ2-7	TGTGCCTTCAGACTCCGACTAGCGGGACCCGGGGAACAGGAGTACTTC	CAFRLRLAGPGEQEYF
NA	TRBV7-9	NA	TRBJ2-3	TGTGCCAGCAGCTTGGAGCGGACGGATGGCACAGATACGCAGTATTTT	CASSLERTDGTDTQYF
NA	TRBV29-1	NA	TRBJ1-2	TGCAGCGTTGAGTTGTTGGAGCACAGGACTAACTATGGCTACACCTTC	CSVELLEHRTNYGYTF
TRBD1	TRBV6-2/TRBV6-3	once	TRBJ2-1	TGTGCCAGCAGGCGACCCGGGACAGTGGGGTACAATGAGCAGTTCTTC	CASRRPGTVGYNEQFF
TRBD2	TRBV11-2	NA	TRBJ2-3	TGTGCCAGCAGCTTCCGACTAGCGGGACGGGGTTCCCAGTATTTT	CASSFRLAGRGSQYF
NA	TRBV4-1	NA	TRBJ2-1	TGCGCCAGCAGCCCTTTTGCGGCGGACTCCAACAATGAGCAGTCCTTC	CASSPFAADSNNEQSF
NA	TRBV4-2	NA	TRBJ2-3	TGTGCCAGCAACCACGACGACACGAGCCATAGGCGGACAGATACGCAGTATTTT	CASNHDDTSHRRTDTQYF
NA	TRBV29-1	many	TRBJ2-5	TGCAGCGTTGCCCGGGACGGACAAGAGACCCAGTACTTC	CSVARDGQETQYF
TRBD1	TRBV7-9	NA	TRBJ2-2	TGTGCCAGCAGCACCACAGGGGCTACCGGGGAGCTGTTTTTT	CASSTTGATGELFF
TRBD1	TRBV29-1	NA	TRBJ2-5	TGCAGCGTCGCCAATCGGACAGGGGGCTGGGAGACCCAGTACTTC	CSVANRTGGWETQYF
NA	TRBV6-1	NA	TRBJ2-7	TGTGCCAGCAGTGAAGGGGATAGCTCCTACGAGCAGTACTTC	CASSEGDSSYEQYF
TRBD2	TRBV4-1	NA	TRBJ2-3	TGCGCCAACAGCCAAGACCTTAGCGGGAGTTCTGCAGATACGCAGTATTTT	CANSQDLSGSSADTQYF
NA	TRBV7-9	NA	TRBJ2-3	TGTGCCAGCAGCCCCCTGGGGGGGCGGAACACAGATACGCAGTATTTT	CASSPLGGRNTDTQYF
NA	TRBV5-1	NA	TRBJ1-2	TGCGCCAGCAGCTTGGCCAAGTGTATGGACTATGGCTACACCTTC	CASSLAKCMDYGYTF
NA	TRBV11-2	NA	TRBJ2-3	TGTGCCAGAAGCTCCAGATCACGGGGGACCGATACGCAGTATTTT	CARSSRSRGTDTQYF
TRBD1	TRBV11-3	few	TRBJ1-1	TGTTCTAGCAGCACTCGACAGGGGGCTGAAGCTTTCTTT	CSSSTRQGAEAFF
NA	TRBV29-1	NA	TRBJ2-5	TGTAGCGTCCTTCCTGGCAGGGAGACCCAGTACTTC	CSVLPGRETQYF
TRBD2	TRBV6-2/TRBV6-3	few	TRBJ2-1	TGTGCCAGCAGTTCCCGGACTAGCGGGAGAGTGAATGAGCAGTTCTTC	CASSSRTSGRVNEQFF
TRBD1	TRBV10-2	few	TRBJ2-4	TGCGCCAGCAAAAGCCCCGGGACAGAAAACATTCAGTACTTC	CASKSPGTENIQYF
TRBD1	TRBV29-1	many	TRBJ2-7	TGCAGCGTTGAAGCGGGACAGGGTTACGAGCAGTACTTC	CSVEAGQGYEQYF